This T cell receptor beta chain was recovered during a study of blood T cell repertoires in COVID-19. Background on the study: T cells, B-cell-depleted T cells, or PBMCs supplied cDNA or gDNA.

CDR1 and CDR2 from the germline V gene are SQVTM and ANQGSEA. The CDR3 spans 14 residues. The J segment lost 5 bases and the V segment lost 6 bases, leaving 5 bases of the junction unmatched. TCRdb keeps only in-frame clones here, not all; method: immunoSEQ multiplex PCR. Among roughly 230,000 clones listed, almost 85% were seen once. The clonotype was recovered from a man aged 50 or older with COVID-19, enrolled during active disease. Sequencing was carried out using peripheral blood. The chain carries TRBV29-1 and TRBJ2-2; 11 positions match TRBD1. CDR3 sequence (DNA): TGCAGCGTCTGGACAGGGGGCGGAACCGGGGAGCTGTTTTTT. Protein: CSVWTGGGTGELFF.